These 20 T cell receptor beta chains were all obtained from the same sample, sequenced in a study of Ad26.COV2.S vaccination and SARS-CoV-2 variants. Profiling relied on immunoSEQ multiplex PCR, and the TCRdb table lists in-frame clones only, not all of them. Altogether about 680,000 clones are present, around 90% being singletons, with the ten largest covering over 1.3%. Treatment in this sample: around 19 received Ad26.COV2.S at low or high dose, single or two shots; about 5 received placebo; per-sample allocation not given. Samples were taken on day 63 after the first vaccine or placebo injection. This material consisted of peripheral blood, taken in a trial of Ad26.COV2.S vaccine versus placebo. The receptors here all came from a person aged 18 to 59 who received the Ad26.COV2.S COVID-19 vaccine or a placebo.

The chain has TRBV6-2 or TRBV6-3 and TRBJ2-7; D might be TRBD1 (5 bases). V was trimmed by 0 bases and J by 0 bases, leaving 9 bases between them. This CDR3 has 15 residues. In germline, CDR1 is MNHEY, CDR2 SVGEGT. The CDR3 spells CASSYSTVSSYEQYF. In nucleotides, the CDR3 is TGTGCCAGCAGTTACTCGACAGTGAGCTCCTACGAGCAGTACTTC.

The J gene is TRBJ2-7, the V gene TRBV18, with D possibly TRBD1 on 6 matching bases. The germline CDR1 and CDR2 sequences are KGHSH and LQKENI. The V end was cut by 3 bases, the J end by 5 bases, with 11 bases between. The CDR3 totals 13 residues. The CDR3 here is CASSPPGVNEQYF. For the CDR3, the DNA is TGTGCCAGCTCACCGCCAGGGGTTAACGAGCAGTACTTC.

In its sample, this clone was seen once. The CDR3 sequence is CASSEYGTSSNNEQFF. The CDR3 DNA follows: TGTGCCAGCAGTGAATATGGGACTAGCAGTAACAATGAGCAGTTCTTC. The genes are TRBV25-1 and TRBJ2-1; TRBD2 matches at 9 bases. The V and J ends lost 0 bases and 5 bases, in that order; junction bases with no gene match: 5. From germline, CDR1 is MGHDK and CDR2 SYGVNS. CDR3 length: 16 residues.

This clone was detected a few times. In DNA form, the CDR3 reads TGCGCCAGCAGCTTGCTTGGGGGATTGAACACTGAAGCTTTCTTT. Its protein product is CASSLLGGLNTEAFF. The rearrangement joins TRBV5-1 to TRBJ1-1; D perhaps matches TRBD1 (5 bases). Trimming removed 1 base at V and 0 bases at J, with 10 bases between. The CDR3 contains 15 residues. Germline V gene data show CDR1 as SGHRS and CDR2 as YFSETQ. Based on the CDR3 plus reference TRBV5-1 and TRBJ1-1, the full variable domain is KAGVTQTPRYLIKTRGQQVTLSCSPISGHRSVSWYQQTPGQGLQFLFEYFSETQRNKGNFPGRFSGRQFSNSRSEMNVSTLELGDSALYLCASSLLGGLNTEAFFGQGTRLTVV.

This chain links TRBV7-9 with TRBJ1-5; unclear D gene. V was cut by 5 bases and J by 0 bases, with 14 bases left in between. From germline, CDR1 is SEHNR and CDR2 FQNEAQ (reference sequence). The CDR3 extends over 16 amino acids. CDR3 in amino acids: CASSPGEARSNQPQHF. In DNA form, the CDR3 reads TGTGCCAGCAGCCCCGGAGAGGCCCGTAGCAATCAGCCCCAGCATTTT.

This chain uses TRBV30 with TRBJ2-6, with 8 bases that match TRBD1. This CDR3 contains 18 residues. Germline CDR1 reads GTSNPN; CDR2 reads SVGIG (reference sequence). V lost 2 bases and J lost 3; bases outside the gene matches: 12. CDR3 coding DNA: TGTGCCTGGAGTAGAAGATGGACAGGGAGCGGTGGGGCCAACGTCCTGACTTTC. It translates to CAWSRRWTGSGGANVLTF.

About this clone itself: One base separates it from a far larger clone, so it is likely a read error. Other DNA sequences from this sample encode an identical CDR3 as well. The J gene is TRBJ1-2, the V gene TRBV5-4; 10 bases map to TRBD1. The CDR3 extends over 14 amino acids. Germline V gene data show CDR1 as SGHNT and CDR2 as YYREEE (reference sequence). The V segment lost 0 bases and the J segment 8 bases; nucleotides outside the gene matches: 4. DNA of the CDR3: TGTGCCAGCAGCTTGGCGACAGGGGGCGTGGGCTACACCTTC. This encodes CASSLATGGVGYTF. Supplemented by reference TRBV5-4 and TRBJ1-2, the full variable domain reads ETGVTQSPTHLIKTRGQQVTLRCSSQSGHNTVSWYQQALGQGPQFIFQYYREEENGRGNFPPRFSGLQFPNYSSELNVNALELDDSALYLCASSLATGGVGYTFGSGTRLTVV.

The rearrangement joins TRBV5-4 to TRBJ2-2; possibly TRBD2 for D (6 bases). This CDR3 contains 17 residues. The germline V gene encodes CDR1 SGHNT and CDR2 YYREEE (reference sequence). The V and J ends lost 0 bases and 0 bases respectively, with 12 bases between them. As DNA, the CDR3 is TGTGCCAGCAGCTTGGCCGGAGGGGCCGCGAACACCGGGGAGCTGTTTTTT. Its protein is CASSLAGGAANTGELFF.

The chain couples TRBV30 to TRBJ1-4; D gene unclear. Germline V gene lookup returns CDR1 GTSNPN and CDR2 SVGIG (reference sequence). V lost 2 bases and J lost 6, with 4 bases in between. This CDR3 is built from 11 residues. CDR3 sequence reads: CAWSWDEKLFF. The CDR3 nucleotides read TGTGCCTGGAGTTGGGATGAAAAACTGTTTTTT.

The chain recombines TRBV30 with TRBJ2-3; D might be TRBD1 (6 bases). The CDR3 sequence is 13 residues long. Germline assignment: CDR1 GTSNPN and CDR2 SVGIG (reference sequence). Between the trimmed V and J ends, which lost 4 bases and 6 bases, there was a span of 14 bases. CDR3: CAWTRGYSDTQYF. The CDR3 DNA is TGTGCCTGGACGAGGGGGTATAGCGATACGCAGTATTTT.

Worth noting for this clone: Other DNA sequences in this specimen translate into the identical CDR3. V gene TRBV15 combines with J gene TRBJ1-1, with 8 bases lining up with TRBD1. From germline, CDR1 is LNHNV and CDR2 YYDKDF (reference sequence). Germline trimming cut 1 base from V and 5 bases from J; bases unmatched to any gene: 6. The CDR3 is made up of 15 amino acids. Here the CDR3 DNA reads TGTGCCACCAGCAGAGCTGGCACAGGGGGAACTGAAGCTTTCTTT. It encodes CATSRAGTGGTEAFF. Based on the CDR3 plus reference TRBV15 and TRBJ1-1, the full variable domain is DAMVIQNPRYQVTQFGKPVTLSCSQTLNHNVMYWYQQKSSQAPKLLFHYYDKDFNNEADTPDNFQSRRPNTSFCFLDIRSPGLGDTAMYLCATSRAGTGGTEAFFGQGTRLTVV.

This clone was recorded a few times. This sequence joins TRBV6-5 and TRBJ2-7, with 8 bases matching TRBD1. The CDR3 totals 14 residues. The trim removed 5 bases at V and 4 bases at J, leaving 7 bases unmatched. CDR1 is MNHEY, CDR2 SVGAGI, per germline. The CDR3 spells CASSSRTGIYEQYF. The CDR3 DNA reads as TGTGCCAGCAGTAGCAGGACAGGGATTTACGAGCAGTACTTC.

V is TRBV5-5 and J is TRBJ1-5; perhaps TRBD1 as D (6 bases). Germline lookup yields CDR1 SGHKS and CDR2 YYEKEE (reference sequence). Trimming removed 0 bases from V and 8 bases from J, with 12 bases in between. The CDR3 length is 14 residues. As DNA, the CDR3 is TGTGCCAGCAGCTTGGGGGCAGGGGTAGAGCCCCAGCATTTT. Amino acids: CASSLGAGVEPQHF.

This chain connects TRBV6-5 to TRBJ2-7; 9 nucleotides agree with TRBD2. This CDR3 is built from 15 residues. The ends lost 8 bases at V and 5 bases at J; junction bases unmatched: 13. Per germline, CDR1 MNHEY and CDR2 SVGAGI. CDR3 in DNA: TGTGCCAGCGGCTTTAGGGCGGGAGGGCCCCACGAGCAGTACTTC. It yields the protein CASGFRAGGPHEQYF.

The chain is built from TRBV19 and TRBJ1-2; unclear D gene. Looked up from germline, CDR1 is LNHDA and CDR2 is SQIVND (reference sequence). The CDR3 spans 13 residues. V gave up 7 bases and J gave up 5 bases, with 14 bases separating them. DNA of the CDR3: TGTGCCAGTACGGGCCTCGTGAGGTATGGCTACACCTTC. Its translation is CASTGLVRYGYTF.

The chain recombines TRBV19 with TRBJ1-2; 7 nucleotides line up with TRBD1. CDR1 and CDR2 (germline): LNHDA, SQIVND (reference sequence). The V gene end was trimmed by 1 base and the J gene end by 2 bases; junction bases not matched to a gene: 1. The CDR3 covers 14 residues. CDR3 nucleotides: TGTGCCAGTAGTATAGGGGACAGCAACTATGGCTACACCTTC. Residues: CASSIGDSNYGYTF.

As concerns this clone: Additional DNA sequences in this sample encode the identical CDR3. The genes are TRBV24-1 and TRBJ2-5; 9 positions match TRBD2. CDR3 length equals 14 residues. Germline V gene sequence: CDR1 KGHDR, CDR2 SFDVKD. Unmatched junction bases numbered 2, after V lost 3 bases and J lost 4 bases. The CDR3 here is CATSDSGGRETQYF. The DNA for the CDR3 is TGTGCCACCAGTGATAGCGGGGGGCGAGAGACCCAGTACTTC.

The chain employs TRBV5-1 and TRBJ1-4; tentative D call: TRBD1 (5 bases). The CDR3 runs to 17 residues. Germline V gives CDR1 SGHRS, CDR2 YFSETQ. Trimming took off 0 bases at V and 8 bases at J, with 20 bases between the two ends. The CDR3 nucleotides read TGCGCCAGCAGCTTGGAAGCGGATTTGAGGGGTCGGGAAAAACTGTTTTTT. It translates to CASSLEADLRGREKLFF.

The gene calls are TRBV6-5 and TRBJ2-7; D gene unclear. The CDR3 consists of 13 residues. Germline V gives CDR1 MNHEY, CDR2 SVGAGI. The V and J ends lost 0 bases and 3 bases respectively, with 6 bases between them. Written as DNA, the CDR3 is TGTGCCAGCAGTTACTCGCCGGTCTACGAGCAGTACTTC. Its translation is CASSYSPVYEQYF.

The rearrangement joins TRBV10-3 to TRBJ2-7, with 12 bases that match TRBD2. V lost 6 bases to trimming and J lost 7 bases; unmatched junction nucleotides: 7. The germline CDR1 and CDR2 sequences are ENHRY and SYGVKD. The CDR3 sequence is 14 residues long. CDR3 sequence (DNA): TGTGCCATCAGGCGGACTAGCGGGACAGATGAGCAGTACTTC. This sequence encodes CAIRRTSGTDEQYF.